This TCR beta chain is drawn from a study of OX40 agonist ivuxolimab in advanced cancers. Study details: Age averaged approximately 60 years (range roughly 23 to 79), and just over 80% were male. General study results and limits: CD4+ and CD8+ T cells in blood underwent clonal expansion by week 6 at 0.1 to 3.0 mg/kg. Researchers report that CD8+ T cells had, on average, more expanded clones than CD4+.

Germline CDR1 MDHEN, CDR2 SYDVKM. CDR3 size: 14 residues. V was cut by 6 bases and J by 4 bases, with 13 bases left in between. The sampling schedule covered blood at baseline, cycle 4 day 1, and cycle 7 day 1. Points on this clone: The antigen is undetermined.

Libraries were prepared by immunoSEQ multiplex PCR; TCRdb keeps only in-frame clonotypes and omits some of them. The sample lists tens of thousands of clones; 84% were seen once. The source is an adult with an advanced solid tumor such as melanoma, head and neck, liver or kidney cancer. Material: CD4+ or CD8+ T cells sorted from blood, obtained in a trial of the OX40 agonist ivuxolimab. The genes are TRBV28 and TRBJ1-5; a weak D match, TRBD1 (6 bases). CDR3 region: CASRPGQYNQPQHF. DNA for the CDR3: TGTGCCAGCAGACCGGGACAATATAATCAGCCCCAGCATTTT.